One sample yielded the 30 T cell receptor beta chains listed below, sequenced in a study of blood T cells in healthy people across ages. For the second PCR, which ran for about 7 to 12 cycles, a sample-barcoded 5' primer and a J-beta primer mix were used. One entry per CDR3 protein, called by TCRdb with MiXCR from the 5' RACE reads. The table lists some 710,000 distinct CDR3 sequences, about 46% of them singletons. Sequenced: blood. The receptors stem from a man aged 80 or over in good health.

The chain recombines TRBV24-1 with TRBJ2-1; TRBD1 or TRBD2 may be the D gene (5 bases each). Germline CDR1 and CDR2: KGHDR and SFDVKD. CDR3 size: 15 residues. Trimming left V 3 bases short and J 6 bases short, with 14 bases between. CDR3 residues: CATSDPGTKANEQFF. In DNA form, the CDR3 reads TGTGCCACCAGTGATCCCGGGACGAAGGCCAATGAGCAGTTCTTC.

Comments on this clonotype: Since a much larger clone is just one base distant, this may be a read error. V is TRBV25-1 and J is TRBJ2-5; the D gene is possibly TRBD1 (5 bases). Looked up from germline, CDR1 is MGHDK and CDR2 is SYGVNS. CDR3 length: 14 residues. V was pared by 2 bases and J by 1 base, with 8 bases between. CDR3 in DNA: TGTGCCAGCAGTGAAGGGGCACTCCAAGAGACCCAGTACTTC. Its translation: CASSEGALQETQYF.

Concerning this clonotype: Given a much more abundant clone one base away, this may be a read error. The chain recombines TRBV9 with TRBJ2-3; D not resolved. The CDR3 is 13 residues long. Per the germline V gene, CDR1 is SGDLS and CDR2 is YYNGEE. The CDR3 spells CASSVGSTDTRYF. CDR3 in DNA: TGTGCCAGCAGCGTCGGTAGCACAGATACGCGGTATTTT.

This clonotype was detected a few times. This chain connects TRBV12-3 or TRBV12-4 to TRBJ1-2; TRBD1 agrees at 9 bases. This CDR3 is 15 amino acids long. V shed 2 bases, J shed 8 bases, and the junction held 9 bases outside the gene matches. The CDR3 loop reads CASSLSGTGRAGYTF. The CDR3 coding sequence is TGTGCCAGCAGTTTAAGTGGGACAGGGAGGGCGGGCTACACCTTC.

This clonotype turned up a few times. A read error may explain this, as a much larger clone is one base away. The chain joins TRBV12-3 or TRBV12-4 to TRBJ1-2, with 8 bases identical to TRBD1. The CDR3 extends over 14 amino acids. The CDR3 protein is CASRLDRGNYGYTF. Here the CDR3 DNA reads TGTGCCAGCAGGTTAGACAGGGGAAACTATGGCTACACCTTC.

Notes on this clonotype: Since a much larger clone is just one base distant, this may be a read error. The chain couples TRBV5-6 to TRBJ2-1; TRBD2 matches at 8 bases. Germline CDR1 and CDR2: SGHDT and YYEEEE. This CDR3 contains 18 residues. Written as DNA, the CDR3 is TGTGCCAGCAGCGCCCTGATCGGGAGGGCGAACTCCTACAAGGAGCAGTTCTTC. Protein: CASSALIGRANSYKEQFF.

This clonotype came up a few times. This rearrangement joins TRBV28 to TRBJ2-4; D is uncertain. Germline V gives CDR1 MDHEN, CDR2 SYDVKM. The CDR3 extends over 13 amino acids. With 2 bases removed from V and 7 bases from J, the gap between germline ends came to 9 bases. The CDR3 protein is CASSLIQTNIQYF. The DNA for the CDR3 is TGTGCCAGCAGTTTAATCCAGACGAACATTCAGTACTTC.

To note about this clonotype: This could be a read error, since a much larger clone is one nucleotide away. V gene TRBV5-8 combines with J gene TRBJ2-3; 7 bases are a match to TRBD2. Germline V gene sequence: CDR1 SGHTS, CDR2 YDEGEE. The CDR3 runs 18 residues. V gave up 0 bases and J gave up 1 base; unmatched junction bases: 11. This CDR3 reads CASSLAGGGVARTDTQYF. The CDR3, as DNA: TGTGCCAGCAGCTTGGCGGGGGGAGGAGTTGCCCGCACAGATACGCAGTATTTT.

V and J are TRBV12-3 or TRBV12-4 and TRBJ2-3; D is undetermined. This CDR3 contains 14 residues. V shed 3 bases and J shed 11 bases, with 18 bases lying between them. This CDR3 is CASSFAVGADVQYF. For the CDR3, the DNA is TGTGCCAGCAGTTTCGCGGTGGGCGCAGATGTGCAGTATTTT.

The gene calls are TRBV5-1 and TRBJ2-5; TRBD1 matches 7 bases. The CDR3 spans 13 residues. The germline V gene encodes CDR1 SGHRS and CDR2 YFSETQ. The V gene end was trimmed by 4 bases and the J gene end by 4 bases; junction bases not matched to a gene: 4. In nucleotides, the CDR3 is TGCGCCAGCAGCGGGGGACAGTCAGAGACCCAGTACTTC. Its translation is CASSGGQSETQYF.

There are a few counts of this clonotype. J is TRBJ1-1 and V is TRBV7-9; D gene unclear. Trimming pared 2 bases from V and 3 bases from J, leaving 10 bases between. In germline, CDR1 is SEHNR, CDR2 FQNEAQ (reference sequence). This CDR3 contains 14 residues. CDR3 bases: TGTGCCAGCAGCTTAAGATCAGGCGACACTGAAGCTTTCTTT. Amino acids: CASSLRSGDTEAFF.

The gene calls are TRBV29-1 and TRBJ2-7; the D gene is possibly TRBD1 (5 bases). The germline gives CDR1 SQVTM, CDR2 ANQGSEA. V was shortened by 5 bases and J by 0 bases, with 8 bases between the two germline ends. CDR3 size: 12 residues. DNA for the CDR3: TGCAGCGTTTCGGACACCTCCTACGAGCAGTACTTC. It specifies CSVSDTSYEQYF.

This chain connects TRBV12-3 or TRBV12-4 to TRBJ2-3; the match to TRBD1 covers 9 bases. This CDR3 region has 14 residues. The trim removed 6 bases at V and 8 bases at J, leaving 9 bases unmatched. CDR3 loop: CASSKGQGAATQYF. In nucleotides, the CDR3 is TGTGCCAGCAGCAAGGGACAGGGAGCAGCTACGCAGTATTTT.

Concerning this clonotype itself: It may be a read error: a sequence one base away is much more abundant. The chain combines TRBV7-2 with TRBJ2-7; 10 bases match TRBD2. Germline trimming cut 0 bases from V and 3 bases from J; bases unmatched to any gene: 2. CDR3 length equals 15 residues. Germline CDR1 SGHTA, CDR2 FQGNSA. CDR3 sequence reads: CASSLAPSGSYEQYF. The DNA of the CDR3 is TGTGCCAGCAGCTTAGCGCCTAGCGGGAGCTACGAGCAGTACTTC.

This clonotype appeared a single time. This may be a read error: a much more frequent sequence differs by one nucleotide. The chain joins TRBV9 to TRBJ2-7; 9 bases agree with TRBD2. V lost 7 bases to trimming and J lost 1 base; unmatched junction nucleotides: 12. The CDR3 is 16 residues long. Germline V CDR1 and CDR2: SGDLS, YYNGEE. CDR3 in DNA: TGTGCCAGCGGCGGAGGGAGACTAGCGGCGTCCTACGAGCAGTACTTC. Protein: CASGGGRLAASYEQYF. Looking up the rest from reference TRBV9 and TRBJ2-7 gives the full variable domain: DSGVTQTPKHLITATGQRVTLRCSPRSGDLSVYWYQQSLDQGLQFLIQYYNGEERAKGNILERFSAQQFPDLHSELNLSSLELGDSALYFCASGGGRLAASYEQYFGPGTRLTVT.

The chain is built from TRBV29-1 and TRBJ2-4; weak D call: TRBD1 (6 bases). Germline V CDR1 and CDR2: SQVTM, ANQGSEA. Trimming pared 4 bases from V and 1 base from J, leaving 14 bases between. CDR3 length: 15 residues. The CDR3 DNA is TGCAGCGTTGGGGGGCAGGAGCTGGCCAAAAACATTCAGTACTTC. It codes for CSVGGQELAKNIQYF. The full variable domain, in which reference TRBV29-1 and TRBJ2-4 provide the parts outside the CDR3, is SAVISQKPSRDICQRGTSLTIQCQVDSQVTMMFWYRQQPGQSLTLIATANQGSEATYESGFVIDKFPISRPNLTFSTLTVSNMSPEDSSIYLCSVGGQELAKNIQYFGAGTRLSVL.

This clonotype was found many times. This chain connects TRBV3-1 to TRBJ2-5; unclear D gene. The CDR3 has 14 residues. V lost 0 bases and J lost 2, with 7 bases in between. Germline assignment: CDR1 LGHDT and CDR2 YNNKEL (reference sequence). Written as DNA, the CDR3 is TGTGCCAGCAGCCAAGATTTCGGGCAAGAGACCCAGTACTTC. Amino acids: CASSQDFGQETQYF.

The sample holds a few counts of this clonotype. DNA of the CDR3: TGCGCCAGCAGCCAAGCTCAAGCGCCCCGTCCCTACGAGCAGTACTTC. Translation: CASSQAQAPRPYEQYF. This rearrangement joins TRBV4-1 to TRBJ2-7; D remains unclear. The CDR3 covers 16 residues. The V gene's germline CDR1 is MGHRA and CDR2 YSYEKL. V lost 1 base, J lost 2 bases, and 15 bases lay in between.

This clonotype was recorded only once. The chain is built from TRBV7-2 and TRBJ1-4; 9 bases agree with TRBD1. Per the germline V gene, CDR1 is SGHTA and CDR2 is FQGNSA. With V trimmed by 2 bases and J by 10 bases, 8 bases remained unmatched. The CDR3 covers 15 residues. The CDR3 DNA reads as TGTGCCAGCAGCTTAACCCCGGGACAGGGTGGAAAACTGTTTTTT. It specifies CASSLTPGQGGKLFF.

The chain carries TRBV12-5 and TRBJ2-3; D might be TRBD2 (6 bases). The V and J ends lost 2 bases and 8 bases respectively, with 14 bases between them. Per the germline V gene, CDR1 is LGHNT and CDR2 is FRNRAP. This CDR3 spans 14 amino acids. The CDR3 here is CASGLPLEGGTQYF. Here the CDR3 DNA reads TGTGCTAGTGGTTTGCCCCTTGAGGGAGGTACGCAGTATTTT.

This clonotype came up many times. V is TRBV5-6 and J is TRBJ2-1, with 9 bases that match TRBD2. The trim removed 5 bases at V and 8 bases at J, leaving 11 bases unmatched. The CDR3 length is 15 residues. CDR1 and CDR2 (germline): SGHDT, YYEEEE. Here the CDR3 DNA reads TGTGCCAGCAGGGAGGGACTAGCTTCTATATATGAGCAGTTCTTC. Translation gives CASREGLASIYEQFF.

This clonotype was seen more than once but under ten times. The V and J genes are TRBV21-1 and TRBJ2-7; the DNA was not used to check the table's D call, TRBD1. TRBV21-1 is a pseudogene locus. The CDR3 extends over 16 amino acids. The CDR3 is CASSKVEKGADYEQYF. The CDR3 DNA reads TGTGCCAGCAGCAAAGTCGAGAAGGGGGCAGACTACGAGCAGTACTTC.

This clonotype was counted only a few times. The gene calls are TRBV5-6 and TRBJ2-3; TRBD2 is a possible D gene (7 bases). V lost 1 base to trimming and J lost 4 bases, with 28 bases between them. Germline CDR1 and CDR2: SGHDT and YYEEEE. CDR3 length: 20 residues. CDR3 amino acids: CASSLPPGRGGIRRADTQYF. The CDR3 bases are TGTGCCAGCAGCTTGCCCCCGGGGAGGGGGGGTATTCGGCGGGCAGATACGCAGTATTTT.

In this sample, this clonotype turned up a few times. The gene calls are TRBV5-1 and TRBJ2-5; 9 nucleotides align to TRBD1. The end of the DNA aligns better with TRBJ2-7, so the J call may be wrong. CDR3 length: 18 amino acids. Germline V lookup: CDR1 SGHRS, CDR2 YFSETQ. The CDR3 sequence: CASSLGRVMDRGLDEQYF. CDR3 coding DNA: TGCGCCAGCAGCTTGGGTCGCGTGATGGACAGGGGTCTTGACGAGCAGTACTTC.

V usage is TRBV6-2 or TRBV6-3 and J usage is TRBJ2-7; 9 bases map to TRBD1. This CDR3 comprises 15 residues. Trimming took 7 bases from V and 0 from J; bases not matched to a gene: 7. CDR1 is MNHEY and CDR2 is SVGEGT in the germline V gene. The chain's CDR3 is CASTDGTGYSYEQYF. The CDR3 DNA sequence: TGTGCCAGCACCGATGGGACAGGGTACTCCTACGAGCAGTACTTC.

The chain combines TRBV5-1 with TRBJ2-1, with TRBD1 matching over 8 bases. The last part of the DNA fits TRBJ2-7 better; the J call may be wrong. The germline V gene encodes CDR1 SGHRS and CDR2 YFSETQ. This CDR3 is 15 amino acids long. Written as DNA, the CDR3 is TGCGCCAGCAGCCTGACAGGGGCTTCCTACAATGAGCAGTACTTC. Translated: CASSLTGASYNEQYF.

This chain uses TRBV5-1 with TRBJ2-1, with 8 bases matching TRBD2. V trimming: 4 bases; J trimming: 9 bases; junction bases outside the gene matches: 9. The germline V gene encodes CDR1 SGHRS and CDR2 YFSETQ. This CDR3 has 14 residues. CDR3 bases: TGCGCCAGCAGCCAAAGCGGGAGCTCGGTTGAGCAGTTCTTC. This translates into CASSQSGSSVEQFF.

V usage is TRBV10-3 and J usage is TRBJ1-1, with D possibly TRBD1 on 5 matching bases. Germline V CDR1 and CDR2: ENHRY, SYGVKD. V lost 10 bases to trimming and J lost 4 bases, with 19 bases between them. The CDR3 has 14 amino acids. The CDR3 DNA is TGTGCCACGAGAAGCGGGGGTGAGGGCACTGAAGCTTTCTTT. It codes for CATRSGGEGTEAFF.

V usage is TRBV7-9 and J usage is TRBJ2-4; D gene ambiguous. The end of the DNA is better explained by TRBJ2-7, so the J call may be wrong. This CDR3 comprises 14 residues. Germline lookup yields CDR1 SEHNR and CDR2 FQNEAQ (reference sequence). For the CDR3, the DNA is TGTGCCAGCAGCCAAGGGCCAGGTTTAAACGAGCAGTACTTC. Its translation is CASSQGPGLNEQYF.

This clonotype showed up many times. The chain links TRBV9 to TRBJ2-7, with D maybe TRBD1 (6 bases). There are 15 residues in the CDR3. The germline V and J ends were trimmed by 0 bases and 0 bases, with 10 bases remaining between them. Germline assignment: CDR1 SGDLS and CDR2 YYNGEE. CDR3 sequence (DNA): TGTGCCAGCAGCGTAGACGGGACAAGCTCCTACGAGCAGTACTTC. It specifies CASSVDGTSSYEQYF.